Below, one T cell receptor (beta chain) is given with its context. Its antigen remains unidentified. This entry is derived from a study of cytomegalovirus exposure and HLA in healthy donors. Study-wide results and limits: With later analysis, a missense DCLRE1C variant became linked to TCR beta V- and J-gene trimming. Association with HLA alleles at 0.05 false discovery rate was found for roughly 17,000 TCR beta sequences in a later analysis. Previous analysis showed most TCR beta V segments were productive about 87% or about 30% of the time.

Use of 60 Vbeta and 13 Jbeta primers characterized the PCR. Assay used: immunoSEQ multiplex PCR; TCRdb lists only in-frame clones, some missing. The sample lists 110,000 to 150,000 clones, 65% to 85% seen once, with 3.4% in the top ten. Germline trimming cut 4 bases from V and 3 bases from J; bases unmatched to any gene: 3. From germline, CDR1 is SGHDN and CDR2 FVKESK. The CDR3 covers 14 residues. The sample was PBMCs. The receptor was isolated from a male donor in good health and CMV-seronegative. This sequence joins TRBV14 and TRBJ2-1; TRBD2 matches 7 bases. CDR3 in DNA: TGTGCCAGCAGCCTTAGCGGGTACTACAATGAGCAGTTCTTC. Residues: CASSLSGYYNEQFF.